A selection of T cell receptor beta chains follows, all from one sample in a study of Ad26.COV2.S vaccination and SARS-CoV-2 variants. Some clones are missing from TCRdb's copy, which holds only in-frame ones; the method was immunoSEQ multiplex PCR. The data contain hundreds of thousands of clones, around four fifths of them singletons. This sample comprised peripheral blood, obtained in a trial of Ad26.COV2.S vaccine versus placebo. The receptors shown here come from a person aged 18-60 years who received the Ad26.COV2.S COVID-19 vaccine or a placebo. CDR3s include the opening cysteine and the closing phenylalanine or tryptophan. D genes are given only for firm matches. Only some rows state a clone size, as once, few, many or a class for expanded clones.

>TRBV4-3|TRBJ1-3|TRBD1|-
CASSRAVTGQGAFSGNTIYF
TGCGCCAGCAGCCGAGCGGTGACGGGACAGGGAGCCTTCTCTGGAAACACCATATATTTT
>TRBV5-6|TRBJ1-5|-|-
CASSLGLAGYSNQPQHF
TGTGCCAGCAGCTTGGGATTGGCGGGATATAGCAATCAGCCCCAGCATTTT
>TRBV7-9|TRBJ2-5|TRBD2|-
CASSLAGGGETQYF
TGTGCCAGCAGCCTAGCGGGAGGGGGAGAGACCCAGTACTTC
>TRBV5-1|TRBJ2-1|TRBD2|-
CASSLGLAGTYNEQFF
TGCGCCAGCAGCTTGGGGTTAGCGGGGACCTACAATGAGCAGTTCTTC
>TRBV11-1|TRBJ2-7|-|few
CASSLQGYEQYF
TGTGCCAGCAGCTTACAAGGTTACGAGCAGTACTTC
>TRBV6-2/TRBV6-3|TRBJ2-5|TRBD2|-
CASSYLGGQETQYF
TGTGCCAGCAGTTATTTGGGGGGGCAAGAGACCCAGTACTTC
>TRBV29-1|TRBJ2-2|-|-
CSVGHPNTGELFF
TGCAGCGTTGGTCACCCGAACACCGGGGAGCTGTTTTTT
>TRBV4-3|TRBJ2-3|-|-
CASSQGGVRGTDTQYF
TGCGCCAGCAGCCAAGGAGGGGTAAGGGGCACAGATACGCAGTATTTT
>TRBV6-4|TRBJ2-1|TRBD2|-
CASRRTSGSKQFF
TGTGCCAGCAGACGGACTAGCGGGAGTAAGCAGTTCTTC
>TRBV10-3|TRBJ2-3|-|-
CAISETADTQYF
TGTGCCATCAGTGAGACTGCAGATACGCAGTATTTT
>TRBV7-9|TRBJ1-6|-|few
CASSLGAGRLLHF
TGTGCCAGCAGCTTAGGGGCGGGCAGACTTCTCCACTTT
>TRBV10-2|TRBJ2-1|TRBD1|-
CASRGTGASYNEQFF
TGCGCCAGCAGGGGGACAGGAGCCTCCTACAATGAGCAGTTCTTC
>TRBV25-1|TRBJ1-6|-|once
CASSVPSPNSPLHF
TGTGCCAGCAGTGTTCCCTCCCCAAATTCACCCCTCCACTTT
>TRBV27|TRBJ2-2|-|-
CASSLSEFRELFF
TGTGCCAGCAGTTTATCGGAGTTCCGGGAGCTGTTTTTT
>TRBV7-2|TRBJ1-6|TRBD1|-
CASSLLKGGQSPLHF
TGTGCCAGCAGCTTATTAAAAGGGGGCCAATCACCCCTCCACTTT
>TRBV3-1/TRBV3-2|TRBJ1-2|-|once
CASSQTKGRGYNYGYTF
TGTGCCAGCAGCCAAACAAAAGGACGGGGATATAACTATGGCTACACCTTC
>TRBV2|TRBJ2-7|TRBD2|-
CASRREVRSYEQYF
TGTGCCAGCAGGCGGGAGGTCCGATCCTACGAGCAGTACTTC
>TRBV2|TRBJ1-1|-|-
CASSAQGRVRTEAFF
TGTGCCAGCAGCGCACAGGGAAGGGTGAGGACTGAAGCTTTCTTT
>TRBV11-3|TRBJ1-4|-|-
CASSNEARGTNEKLFF
TGTGCCAGCAGCAACGAAGCCAGAGGAACTAATGAAAAACTGTTTTTT
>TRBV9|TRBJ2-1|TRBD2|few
CASSAGTSGGEQFF
TGTGCCAGCAGCGCAGGGACTAGCGGGGGTGAGCAGTTCTTC
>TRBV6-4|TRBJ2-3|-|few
CASSVGESGTDTQYF
TGTGCCAGCAGTGTAGGAGAATCCGGCACAGATACGCAGTATTTT
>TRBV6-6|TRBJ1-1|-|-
CASSSQRTNTEAFF
TGTGCCAGCAGTAGCCAGAGGACGAACACTGAAGCTTTCTTT
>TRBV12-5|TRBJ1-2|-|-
CASGLTGYGYTF
TGTGCTAGTGGTTTGACAGGGTATGGCTACACCTTC
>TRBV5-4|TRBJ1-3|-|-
CASSLQVSGNTIYF
TGTGCCAGCAGCCTTCAGGTTTCTGGAAACACCATATATTTT
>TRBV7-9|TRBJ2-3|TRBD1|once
CASSFAGTATDTQYF
TGTGCCAGCAGCTTCGCCGGGACAGCGACAGATACGCAGTATTTT
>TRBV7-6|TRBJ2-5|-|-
CASSFFSQGEETQYF
TGTGCCAGCAGCTTTTTTTCGCAGGGAGAAGAGACCCAGTACTTC
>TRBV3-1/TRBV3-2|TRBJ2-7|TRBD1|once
CASSQRSGQGVHEQYF
TGTGCCAGCAGCCAACGTTCGGGACAGGGGGTACACGAGCAGTACTTC
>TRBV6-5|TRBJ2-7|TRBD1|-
CASSPRDRGLSEQYF
TGTGCCAGCAGTCCCCGGGACAGGGGGCTTAGCGAGCAGTACTTC
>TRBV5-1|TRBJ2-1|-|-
CASSLGASATSYNEQFF
TGCGCCAGCAGCTTGGGTGCTAGCGCAACGTCCTACAATGAGCAGTTCTTC
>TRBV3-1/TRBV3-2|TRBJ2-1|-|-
CASSLTRHGNNEQFF
TGTGCCAGCAGCCTTACGCGGCACGGTAACAATGAGCAGTTCTTC
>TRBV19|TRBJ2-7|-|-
CASSLKRGVRYF
TGTGCCAGTAGCCTAAAGAGGGGGGTCCGGTACTTC
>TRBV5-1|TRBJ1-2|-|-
CASSLNEGMGGYTF
TGCGCCAGCAGCTTGAATGAGGGGATGGGTGGCTACACCTTC